This entry lists 30 T cell receptor beta chains sequenced from one sample in a study of cytomegalovirus exposure and HLA in healthy donors. With 60 Vbeta and 13 Jbeta primers, the PCR was carried out. Sequencing was performed with immunoSEQ multiplex PCR; in TCRdb, only in-frame clones are kept and a portion is missing. The sample holds fewer than 130,000 clones; over 65% are singletons and the top ten take 10% to 15%. The sample taken for sequencing was PBMCs. These receptors were obtained from a man younger than 40 in good health and CMV-seropositive.

This clone has just a few counts. The chain has TRBV5-6 and TRBJ2-1; TRBD2 matches 9 bases. This CDR3 region has 15 residues. The V gene end was trimmed by 2 bases and the J gene end by 8 bases; junction bases not matched to a gene: 8. Germline CDR1 is SGHDT and CDR2 is YYEEEE. CDR3 sequence: CASSFPAGGFDEQFF. DNA for the CDR3: TGTGCCAGCAGCTTTCCAGCGGGGGGCTTTGATGAGCAGTTCTTC.

The rearrangement links TRBV5-4 to TRBJ2-3; 9 nucleotides line up with TRBD2. This CDR3 has 18 residues. Germline-derived CDR1 and CDR2 are SGHNT and YYREEE (reference sequence). V shed 6 bases and J 0 bases; nucleotides not matched to a gene: 14. CDR3: CASTFGTAGGPSTDTQYF. The CDR3 bases are TGTGCCAGCACCTTTGGGACCGCGGGGGGGCCGAGCACAGATACGCAGTATTTT.

The chain is built from TRBV9 and TRBJ2-2, with TRBD1 matching 7 bases. The CDR3 contains 17 residues. Germline CDR1 and CDR2: SGDLS and YYNGEE. V shed 3 bases, J shed 11 bases, and the junction held 19 bases outside the gene matches. CDR3 sequence reads: CASSGQNGTATVGELFF. CDR3 DNA sequence: TGTGCCAGCAGCGGACAGAACGGGACAGCGACGGTAGGAGAGCTGTTTTTT.

This clone was detected once. Here the CDR3 reads CASSQGTANTEAFF. DNA for the CDR3: TGTGCCAGCAGCCAAGGGACAGCAAACACTGAAGCTTTCTTT. The chain is built from TRBV14 and TRBJ1-1; D possibly corresponds to TRBD1 (6 bases). The CDR3 runs to 14 residues. Germline CDR1 reads SGHDN; CDR2 reads FVKESK. V was trimmed by 1 base and J by 2 bases, leaving 8 bases between them.

The chain joins TRBV15 to TRBJ2-1; D perhaps matches TRBD2 (6 bases). Per the germline V gene, CDR1 is LNHNV and CDR2 is YYDKDF (reference sequence). The CDR3 runs 16 residues. Trimming removed 3 bases at V and 4 bases at J, with 16 bases between. The CDR3 reads CATSRGLDGSYNEQFF. DNA for the CDR3: TGTGCCACCAGCAGGGGGCTGGACGGGAGTTACAATGAGCAGTTCTTC.

The V gene is TRBV30, the J gene TRBJ1-5; 7 bases are a match to TRBD1. CDR3 size: 17 residues. The trim removed 1 base at V and 7 bases at J, leaving 16 bases unmatched. Germline V gives CDR1 GTSNPN, CDR2 SVGIG (reference sequence). Here the CDR3 reads CAWSALRGQPGRQPQHF. The CDR3 nucleotides are TGTGCCTGGAGTGCACTGAGGGGACAGCCTGGTCGGCAGCCCCAGCATTTT.

The chain joins TRBV2 to TRBJ2-3, with a possible D match to TRBD2 (5 bases). Germline lookup yields CDR1 SNHLY and CDR2 FYNNEI. Trimming cost V 8 bases and J 6 bases, with 9 bases left between them. This CDR3 is built from 11 residues. CDR3 coding DNA: TGTGCCAGCTTACTAGTGGATACGCAGTATTTT. Protein product: CASLLVDTQYF.

The rearrangement links TRBV10-3 to TRBJ2-7; 9 nucleotides line up with TRBD1. This CDR3 comprises 14 residues. Trimming cost V 7 bases and J 2 bases; bases outside gene matches: 6. Germline CDR1 ENHRY, CDR2 SYGVKD. The CDR3 sequence is CAINPGQGTYEQYF. DNA of the CDR3: TGTGCCATCAATCCGGGACAGGGAACCTACGAGCAGTACTTC.

V gene TRBV2 combines with J gene TRBJ2-5; TRBD2 agrees at 10 bases. Germline values: CDR1 SNHLY, CDR2 FYNNEI. The length of the CDR3 is 13 residues. V gave up 6 bases and J gave up 11 bases; unmatched junction bases: 9. The CDR3 spells CASRKSSGGEQYF. The CDR3 DNA sequence: TGTGCCAGCAGGAAATCTAGCGGGGGAGAGCAGTACTTC.

CDR3 amino acids: CSVAEGSYEQYF. DNA for the CDR3: TGCAGCGTTGCGGAGGGTTCCTACGAGCAGTACTTC. V gene TRBV29-1 combines with J gene TRBJ2-7, with TRBD2 as a possible D gene (6 bases). Germline lookup yields CDR1 SQVTM and CDR2 ANQGSEA. This CDR3 is built from 12 residues. V lost 4 bases and J 1 base, leaving 8 bases between the germline ends.

This clone was detected a few times. V and J are TRBV11-2 and TRBJ2-1; TRBD2 is a possible D gene (7 bases). V was clipped by 7 bases and J by 7 bases, with 14 bases between them. Germline lookup yields CDR1 SGHAT and CDR2 FQNNGV. This CDR3 region has 13 residues. The CDR3 nucleotides are TGTGCCAGCACCGCGGGGAGGGGGAATGAGCAGTTCTTC. It yields the protein CASTAGRGNEQFF.

The gene calls are TRBV7-9 and TRBJ2-1; D is perhaps TRBD1 (5 bases). Deletions cut 1 base from V and 0 bases from J, with 10 bases between. CDR1 SEHNR and CDR2 FQNEAQ come from the germline V gene (reference sequence). CDR3 size: 16 residues. In nucleotides, the CDR3 is TGTGCCAGCAGCTTAGGGACAAGTCGCTCCTACAATGAGCAGTTCTTC. The encoded protein is CASSLGTSRSYNEQFF.

This clone came up a few times. The rearrangement uses TRBV2 and TRBJ2-1; TRBD1 is a possible D gene (5 bases). CDR1 and CDR2 (germline): SNHLY, FYNNEI. The CDR3 extends over 15 amino acids. V was pared by 2 bases and J by 7 bases, with 15 bases between. The CDR3 DNA reads as TGTGCCAGCAGTGAAAGAGGTCCAGGGAAAAATGAGCAGTTCTTC. It codes for CASSERGPGKNEQFF.

The chain couples TRBV9 to TRBJ2-7, with D possibly TRBD1 on 6 matching bases. In germline, CDR1 is SGDLS, CDR2 YYNGEE. The ends were cut back, 4 bases at V and 5 bases at J, with 13 bases in the middle. The length of the CDR3 is 13 residues. As DNA, the CDR3 is TGTGCCAGCAGCAACACAGGGAACCACGAGCAGTACTTC. Translating gives CASSNTGNHEQYF.

V gene TRBV27 combines with J gene TRBJ2-3, with 10 bases identical to TRBD2. Per the germline V gene, CDR1 is MNHEY and CDR2 is SMNVEV (reference sequence). V trimming: 6 bases; J trimming: 4 bases; junction bases outside the gene matches: 4. There are 14 residues in the CDR3. CDR3 amino acids: CASRSSGGADTQYF. The CDR3 DNA reads TGTGCCAGCAGGTCTAGCGGGGGCGCAGATACGCAGTATTTT.

The rearrangement joins TRBV9 to TRBJ2-7, with 11 bases lining up with TRBD2. V was pared by 4 bases and J by 5 bases, with 8 bases of the junction left unmatched. Germline CDR1 SGDLS, CDR2 YYNGEE. This CDR3 has 15 amino acids. The CDR3, as DNA: TGTGCCAGCAGCTCTTTAGCGGGGGGGACACACGAGCAGTACTTC. Translation: CASSSLAGGTHEQYF.

The chain combines TRBV10-1 with TRBJ2-7, with 16 bases matching TRBD2. Germline lookup yields CDR1 WNHNN and CDR2 SYGVQD (reference sequence). The V gene end was trimmed by 6 bases and the J gene end by 5 bases; junction bases not matched to a gene: 10. The CDR3 sequence is 17 residues long. The CDR3 region has the DNA TGCGCCAGCAGGCTCGGGACTAGCGGGGGGGTTTCCCACGAGCAGTACTTC. Translated, it gives CASRLGTSGGVSHEQYF.

This clone appeared once. CDR3 residues: CASSPRIQSSPLHF. The CDR3 DNA follows: TGTGCCAGCAGCCCCCGGATACAGTCCTCACCCCTCCACTTT. The chain is built from TRBV5-4 and TRBJ1-6, with unresolved D. Germline lookup yields CDR1 SGHNT and CDR2 YYREEE (reference sequence). The length of the CDR3 is 14 residues. The germline V and J ends were trimmed by 4 bases and 10 bases, with 15 bases remaining between them. Full variable domain (missing parts from reference TRBV5-4 and TRBJ1-6): ETGVTQSPTHLIKTRGQQVTLRCSSQSGHNTVSWYQQALGQGPQFIFQYYREEENGRGNFPPRFSGLQFPNYSSELNVNALELDDSALYLCASSPRIQSSPLHFGNGTRLTVT.

V is TRBV19 and J is TRBJ1-1; 7 nucleotides align to TRBD1. CDR3 size: 14 residues. The V gene's germline CDR1 is LNHDA and CDR2 SQIVND (reference sequence). Trimming took 4 bases from V and 0 from J; bases not matched to a gene: 2. CDR3 sequence reads: CASSTGQMNTEAFF. In DNA form, the CDR3 reads TGTGCCAGTAGTACGGGACAGATGAACACTGAAGCTTTCTTT.

V usage is TRBV6-5 and J usage is TRBJ2-3; D unclear. Germline lookup yields CDR1 MNHEY and CDR2 SVGAGI. The V end lost 2 bases, the J end lost 0 bases, and 6 bases lay between the germline ends. The CDR3 runs to 14 residues. The CDR3 coding sequence is TGTGCCAGCAGTTACAGCGAAAGCACAGATACGCAGTATTTT. This encodes CASSYSESTDTQYF.

The chain joins TRBV27 to TRBJ2-2, with D possibly being TRBD1 (5 bases). The V end was cut by 7 bases, the J end by 4 bases, with 16 bases between. The CDR3 has 15 residues. Per the germline V gene, CDR1 is MNHEY and CDR2 is SMNVEV (reference sequence). The CDR3 loop reads CASNTDKWGTGELFF. The CDR3 DNA reads TGTGCCAGCAACACGGACAAATGGGGCACCGGGGAGCTGTTTTTT.

The chain combines TRBV19 with TRBJ2-3; D remains unclear. From germline, CDR1 is LNHDA and CDR2 SQIVND (reference sequence). V lost 4 bases and J lost 4, with 12 bases in between. CDR3 length equals 14 residues. The DNA for the CDR3 is TGTGCCAGTAGTACCCAGATTCGGGCAGATACGCAGTATTTT. Translated, it gives CASSTQIRADTQYF.

The CDR3 here is CASSLAGSGNTGELFF. The CDR3 nucleotides read TGTGCCAGCAGCTTGGCCGGGAGCGGAAACACCGGGGAGCTGTTTTTT. This chain uses TRBV5-6 with TRBJ2-2; the D gene is possibly TRBD2 (6 bases). Deletions cut 0 bases from V and 2 bases from J, with 11 bases between. CDR3 length equals 16 residues. The V gene's germline CDR1 is SGHDT and CDR2 YYEEEE.

This clone came up a few times. This chain connects TRBV19 to TRBJ2-5, with 11 bases identical to TRBD2. Germline values: CDR1 LNHDA, CDR2 SQIVND (reference sequence). The CDR3 contains 17 residues. With 4 bases clipped from V and 4 bases from J, the junction kept 11 bases outside the gene matches. DNA for the CDR3: TGTGCCAGTAGTAAGGGACTAGCGGTCTCAGGGGTAGAGACCCAGTACTTC. Its protein product is CASSKGLAVSGVETQYF.

This rearrangement joins TRBV5-4 to TRBJ1-1; D is uncertain. The germline V gene has CDR1 SGHNT and CDR2 YYREEE (reference sequence). This CDR3 is 14 amino acids long. V lost 4 bases and J 0 bases, leaving 10 bases between the germline ends. This CDR3 is CASSVGPMNTEAFF. In DNA form, the CDR3 reads TGTGCCAGCAGCGTGGGTCCCATGAACACTGAAGCTTTCTTT.

The chain recombines TRBV5-6 with TRBJ2-3, with D perhaps TRBD2 (6 bases). CDR3 length: 14 residues. Trimming removed 3 bases from V and 2 bases from J, with 10 bases in between. Germline-derived CDR1 and CDR2 are SGHDT and YYEEEE. CDR3 region: CASSSQRVTDTQYF. The DNA of the CDR3 is TGTGCCAGCAGCTCCCAGCGGGTCACAGATACGCAGTATTTT.

The CDR3 DNA is TGTGCCAGCAGTTTATCCGGGGTGAACACTGAAGCTTTCTTT. Encoded protein: CASSLSGVNTEAFF. The chain recombines TRBV27 with TRBJ1-1; D call uncertain. The germline gives CDR1 MNHEY, CDR2 SMNVEV (reference sequence). Deletions cut 0 bases from V and 0 bases from J, with 5 bases between. The CDR3 runs to 14 residues.

The V gene is TRBV7-9, the J gene TRBJ2-7; D is undetermined. V was shortened by 1 base and J by 6 bases, with 10 bases between the two germline ends. This CDR3 has 13 residues. Germline-derived CDR1 and CDR2 are SEHNR and FQNEAQ (reference sequence). The CDR3 nucleotides are TGTGCCAGCAGCTTAGGTGGCCGTTCCGAGCAGTACTTC. This sequence encodes CASSLGGRSEQYF. Full variable domain (missing parts from reference TRBV7-9 and TRBJ2-7): DTGVSQNPRHKITKRGQNVTFRCDPISEHNRLYWYRQTLGQGPEFLTYFQNEAQLEKSRLLSDRFSAERPKGSFSTLEIQRTEQGDSAMYLCASSLGGRSEQYFGPGTRLTVT.

The chain uses TRBV19 and TRBJ1-1, with 10 bases matching TRBD1. The CDR3 is 15 residues long. Trimming removed 1 base from V and 5 bases from J; junction bases left unmatched: 4. Germline lookup yields CDR1 LNHDA and CDR2 SQIVND (reference sequence). Written as DNA, the CDR3 is TGTGCCAGTAGTATAGGGACAGGGGGGTTAACTGAAGCTTTCTTT. Its translation: CASSIGTGGLTEAFF.

The CDR3 nucleotides read TGTGCCAGCAGCTTTAGGGGGGACAGTTCGGCGGGCTACACCTTC. Amino acids: CASSFRGDSSAGYTF. This chain uses TRBV7-2 with TRBJ1-2; 7 bases are shared with TRBD1. Germline CDR1 reads SGHTA; CDR2 reads FQGNSA. Trimming took 3 bases from V and 8 from J; bases not matched to a gene: 12. There are 15 residues in the CDR3.